The 14 T cell receptor beta chains in this list originate from one sample, sequenced in a study of shared clonotypes between healthy human individuals. Profiled with immunoSEQ multiplex PCR; TCRdb holds only in-frame clones, not every one. In the table there are approximately 1.9 million clones, over 85% of which are singletons. CD45RO-negative CD8 cells positively selected for CCR7 made up the naive population, which excluded terminally differentiated effector memory CD45RA+ cells. The source material was naive CD8+ T cells from PBMCs. These receptors originate from a man between 18 and 35 years old in good health. Some clones in this sample may be carry-over from other donors' samples.

The V gene is TRBV4-1, the J gene TRBJ2-1; 7 bases fit TRBD2. The length of the CDR3 is 18 residues. J was trimmed by 3 bases and V by 0 bases; bases with no gene match: 11. Germline CDR1 and CDR2: MGHRA and YSYEKL. The CDR3 DNA sequence: TGCGCCAGCAGCCAAGAAGAAGTCGGGACTAATTTCTACAATGAGCAGTTCTTC. Translating gives CASSQEEVGTNFYNEQFF.

This chain links TRBV4-1 with TRBJ2-5, with 11 bases aligning to TRBD2. The CDR3 sequence is 14 residues long. Germline V CDR1 and CDR2: MGHRA, YSYEKL. V was pared by 4 bases and J by 3 bases, with 1 base of the junction left unmatched. The CDR3 loop reads CASSRLAGKETQYF. CDR3 sequence (DNA): TGCGCCAGCAGCCGACTAGCGGGAAAAGAGACCCAGTACTTC.

The CDR3 loop reads CASSLTSSGSPYEQYF. The CDR3 bases are TGTGCCAGCAGCTTGACCTCTAGCGGGAGTCCCTACGAGCAGTACTTC. The chain carries TRBV7-6 and TRBJ2-7; 10 bases align to TRBD2. Trimming removed 3 bases from V and 2 bases from J; junction bases left unmatched: 7. The CDR3 consists of 16 residues. The germline V gene encodes CDR1 SGHVS and CDR2 FNYEAQ.

The chain is built from TRBV30 and TRBJ2-2; D is unresolved. The germline V gene has CDR1 GTSNPN and CDR2 SVGIG (reference sequence). There are 13 residues in the CDR3. V gave up 2 bases and J gave up 3 bases, with 7 bases separating them. The CDR3 sequence: CAWSSTHTGELFF. For the CDR3, the DNA is TGTGCCTGGAGTTCGACACACACCGGGGAGCTGTTTTTT.

V gene TRBV7-6 combines with J gene TRBJ2-7; the match to TRBD2 covers 8 bases. The CDR3 loop spans 15 amino acids. V was pared by 5 bases and J by 3 bases, with 9 bases of the junction left unmatched. Germline CDR1 and CDR2: SGHVS and FNYEAQ. The CDR3 is CASSPRSGNHYEQYF. DNA of the CDR3: TGTGCCAGCAGCCCACGTAGCGGGAACCACTACGAGCAGTACTTC. Complete variable domain (other parts from reference TRBV7-6 and TRBJ2-7): GAGVSQSPRYKVTKRGQDVALRCDPISGHVSLYWYRQALGQGPEFLTYFNYEAQQDKSGLPNDRFSAERPEGSISTLTIQRTEQRDSAMYRCASSPRSGNHYEQYFGPGTRLTVT.

The chain uses TRBV4-3 and TRBJ2-1; the match to TRBD2 covers 13 bases. The CDR3 is 18 amino acids. Germline CDR1 reads LGHNA; CDR2 reads YSLEER. Trimming removed 1 base from V and 4 bases from J; junction bases left unmatched: 7. The CDR3 here is CASSQVGGLAGIYNEQFF. Written as DNA, the CDR3 is TGCGCCAGCAGCCAAGTTGGGGGACTAGCGGGGATATACAATGAGCAGTTCTTC.

The J gene is TRBJ1-2, the V gene TRBV29-1; TRBD1 is a possible D gene (6 bases). V was trimmed by 0 bases and J by 3 bases, leaving 17 bases between them. The germline gives CDR1 SQVTM, CDR2 ANQGSEA. This CDR3 region has 16 residues. The CDR3: CSVEDLLGASDYGYTF. In DNA, the CDR3 is TGCAGCGTTGAAGATTTATTGGGGGCCAGTGACTATGGCTACACCTTC.

The chain couples TRBV5-1 to TRBJ2-7; D possibly corresponds to TRBD1 (5 bases). Germline lookup yields CDR1 SGHRS and CDR2 YFSETQ. Between the trimmed V and J ends, which lost 3 bases and 7 bases, there was a span of 20 bases. This CDR3 contains 15 residues. CDR3 in amino acids: CASSSPTDTLGEQYF. The CDR3 region has the DNA TGCGCCAGCAGCTCACCCACGGACACTCTGGGGGAGCAGTACTTC.

As DNA, the CDR3 is TGCGCCAGCAGCGGCTTCAGGGGTTCTAACTATGGCTACACCTTC. Translated: CASSGFRGSNYGYTF. This rearrangement joins TRBV4-3 to TRBJ1-2; possible D gene TRBD1, 6 bases. Trimming took 5 bases from V and 0 from J, leaving 13 bases between them. This CDR3 contains 15 residues. Germline V lookup: CDR1 LGHNA, CDR2 YSLEER.

The chain carries TRBV10-3 and TRBJ1-5, with 7 bases matching TRBD1. Germline loops: CDR1 ENHRY, CDR2 SYGVKD. CDR3 size: 14 residues. J lost 4 bases, V lost 6 bases, and 6 bases had no gene match. CDR3 DNA sequence: TGTGCCATCAGAGAGGGGGCTCGGAATCAGCCCCAGCATTTT. Its protein product is CAIREGARNQPQHF.

The V gene is TRBV6-1, the J gene TRBJ2-7; tentative D call: TRBD2 (6 bases). The CDR3 spans 13 residues. Trimming pared 4 bases from V and 2 bases from J, leaving 9 bases between. Germline V lookup: CDR1 MNHNS, CDR2 SASEGT. Here the CDR3 reads CASSVAVTYEQYF. The CDR3 region has the DNA TGTGCCAGCAGTGTAGCGGTAACCTACGAGCAGTACTTC.

This clone was recorded only once. J is TRBJ2-1 and V is TRBV2; the D gene is possibly TRBD2 (5 bases). The CDR3 contains 13 residues. Germline CDR1 is SNHLY and CDR2 is FYNNEI. V gave up 2 bases and J gave up 6 bases, with 8 bases separating them. The CDR3 here is CASSERLANEQFF. Here the CDR3 DNA reads TGTGCCAGCAGTGAACGGCTAGCCAATGAGCAGTTCTTC.

The V gene is TRBV5-1, the J gene TRBJ2-7; D is ambiguous. The CDR3 extends over 15 amino acids. CDR1 is SGHRS, CDR2 YFSETQ, per germline. V lost 2 bases and J 0 bases, leaving 12 bases between the germline ends. The CDR3 reads CASSFEALFSYEQYF. For the CDR3, the DNA is TGCGCCAGCAGCTTCGAGGCCTTATTCTCCTACGAGCAGTACTTC.

Details on this clone: The same CDR3 can be traced to other DNA sequences in this sample. The chain joins TRBV7-9 to TRBJ2-7; D ambiguous. Germline lookup yields CDR1 SEHNR and CDR2 FQNEAQ (reference sequence). CDR3 length: 12 residues. The V gene lost 2 bases and the J gene lost 4 bases, with 6 bases spanning the gap. The CDR3 loop is CASSLLGYEQYF. DNA for the CDR3: TGTGCCAGCAGCTTACTCGGATACGAGCAGTACTTC.